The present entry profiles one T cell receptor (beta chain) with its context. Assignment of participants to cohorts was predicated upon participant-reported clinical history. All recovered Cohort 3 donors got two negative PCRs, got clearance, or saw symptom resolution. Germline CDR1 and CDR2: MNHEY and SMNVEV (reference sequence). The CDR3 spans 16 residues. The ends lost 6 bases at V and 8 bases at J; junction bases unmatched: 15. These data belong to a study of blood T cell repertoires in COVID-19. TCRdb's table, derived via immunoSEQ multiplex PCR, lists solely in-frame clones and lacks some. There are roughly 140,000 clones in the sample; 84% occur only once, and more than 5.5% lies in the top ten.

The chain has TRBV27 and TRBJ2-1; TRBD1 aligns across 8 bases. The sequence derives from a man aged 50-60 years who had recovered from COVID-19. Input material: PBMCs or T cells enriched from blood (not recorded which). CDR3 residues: CASSRTLDRVDYEQFF. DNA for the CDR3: TGTGCCAGCAGCCGAACGTTGGACAGGGTCGATTATGAGCAGTTCTTC.